A selection of T cell receptor beta chains follows, all from one sample in a study of shared clonotypes between healthy human individuals. Assay used: immunoSEQ multiplex PCR; TCRdb lists only in-frame clones, some missing. Of around 1,100,000 clones listed, about 80% are singletons. Sequencing input: memory CD4+ T cells from PBMCs. The receptors were sampled from a young man in good health. Some clones in this sample may be carry-over from other donors' samples. Both conserved end residues are part of each CDR3. A D gene is named only where the DNA matches it firmly. Rows give clone size only sometimes, using once, few, many, or a class for an expanded clone.

NA	TRBD2	TRBV9	TRBJ2-7	TGTGCCAGCACCCCCGGGGGGACTAGCGTCTACGAGCAGTACTTC	CASTPGGTSVYEQYF
NA	NA	TRBV29-1	TRBJ1-2	TGCAGCGTAGTAGAGACAGGAAGAAACTATGGCTACACCTTC	CSVVETGRNYGYTF
NA	NA	TRBV5-4	TRBJ2-5	TGTGCCAGCAGCCCGGTTTTAATGGGAGCCGGGCAAGAGACCCAGTACTTC	CASSPVLMGAGQETQYF
NA	NA	TRBV6-6	TRBJ1-1	TGTGCCAGCAGCCCCTATGTGAACACTGAAGCTTTCTTT	CASSPYVNTEAFF
NA	NA	TRBV19	TRBJ2-7	TGTGCCAGTACCATGGAAGGGGCGCGTGAGCAGTACTTC	CASTMEGAREQYF
NA	TRBD2	TRBV6-1	TRBJ2-3	TGTGCCAGCAGTGAGGCGGGAGGGTGGACCACAGATACGCAGTATTTT	CASSEAGGWTTDTQYF
once	TRBD1	TRBV28	TRBJ1-5	TGTGCCAGCAGTTCCTACTCTGGGACAGGGGGTGGTCAGCCCCAGCATTTT	CASSSYSGTGGGQPQHF
NA	NA	TRBV5-1	TRBJ2-6	TGCGCCAGCAGCTTGGGAGACAGGCCGAGCTCTGGGGCCAACGTCCTGACTTTC	CASSLGDRPSSGANVLTF
NA	NA	TRBV2	TRBJ1-3	TGTGCCAGCAGTGAGGGGCAGAGCTCTGGAAACACCATATATTTT	CASSEGQSSGNTIYF
NA	TRBD2	TRBV2	TRBJ2-1	TGTGCCAGCAGTGCCAGCGGGAGGTGGTATGAGCAGTTCTTC	CASSASGRWYEQFF
NA	NA	TRBV6-5	TRBJ2-3	TGTGCCAGCAGTTACGGGCACACAGATACGCAGTATTTT	CASSYGHTDTQYF
NA	TRBD2	TRBV7-6	TRBJ2-7	TGTGCCAGCAGCCTACTACCTCTGACTAGCGGGAGCTCCTACGAGCAGTACTTC	CASSLLPLTSGSSYEQYF
few	NA	TRBV10-3	TRBJ2-1	TGTGCCATCATGGGGGGTATCAATGAGCAGTTCTTC	CAIMGGINEQFF
few	TRBD1	TRBV7-9	TRBJ1-1	TGTGCCAGCAGCGCGGGACAGGGACGGACTGAAGCTTTCTTT	CASSAGQGRTEAFF
NA	NA	TRBV6-1	TRBJ2-7	TGTGCCAGCAGTGCGATGACAGCACACTACGAGCAGTACTTC	CASSAMTAHYEQYF
NA	NA	TRBV5-5	TRBJ1-5	TGTGCCAGCAGCTTGGGTGCTATGGTCTATAGCAATCAGCCCCAGCATTTT	CASSLGAMVYSNQPQHF
NA	NA	TRBV11-1	TRBJ1-2	TGTGCCAGCAGCTTAGGCCGGAGCTCCTATGGCTACACCTTC	CASSLGRSSYGYTF
NA	NA	TRBV6-6	TRBJ1-3	TGTGCCAGCAGTTATACCGAGGGGAACACCATATATTTT	CASSYTEGNTIYF
few	TRBD2	TRBV2	TRBJ2-2	TGTGCCAGCAGCCCGGGACTAGCGGGCCCCGGGGAGCTGTTTTTT	CASSPGLAGPGELFF
NA	NA	TRBV5-1	TRBJ1-4	TGCGCCAGCCGCTATAGGGCAGAAGCAACTAATGAAAAACTGTTTTTT	CASRYRAEATNEKLFF
NA	TRBD1	TRBV5-4	TRBJ1-2	TGTGCCAGCAGCTTGGAAGGGACAGGGTCCGATGGCTACACCTTC	CASSLEGTGSDGYTF
NA	NA	TRBV20-1	TRBJ2-1	TGCAGTGCGGGGAGTGAGCAGTTCTTC	CSAGSEQFF
few	TRBD1	TRBV28	TRBJ2-1	TGTGCCAGCCAGACAGGGGCCTACAATGAGCAGTTCTTC	CASQTGAYNEQFF
NA	NA	TRBV6-6	TRBJ1-2	TGTGCCAGCAGTTCACCGGGACAACCATATGGCTACACCTTC	CASSSPGQPYGYTF
NA	TRBD2	TRBV28	TRBJ2-5	TGTGCCAGCATCGAAGAACTAGCGGGAGGGGAGACCCAGTACTTC	CASIEELAGGETQYF
NA	NA	TRBV7-9	TRBJ1-4	TGTGCCAGCAGCTTAGCCTCCGGGAATTCTGAAAAACTGTTTTTT	CASSLASGNSEKLFF
NA	TRBD2	TRBV7-3	TRBJ2-3	TGTGCCAGCAGCTTGTCGGCTAGCGGGAACACAGATACGCAGTATTTT	CASSLSASGNTDTQYF
few	NA	TRBV19	TRBJ1-1	TGTGCCAGCCGCCGGGACGGACACACTGAAGCTTTCTTT	CASRRDGHTEAFF
few	NA	TRBV27	TRBJ2-5	TGTGCCAGCAGCCGGGATTTGGGGGGCGCAGGGACCCAGTACTTC	CASSRDLGGAGTQYF
NA	NA	TRBV11-2	TRBJ1-2	TGTGCCAGCAGTCCGACCCCGGCTAACTATGGCTACACCTTC	CASSPTPANYGYTF
NA	NA	TRBV7-2	TRBJ2-1	TGTGCCAGCAGCTTCAGCGGACTCTACTACAATGAGCAGTTCTTC	CASSFSGLYYNEQFF
NA	NA	TRBV4-1	TRBJ1-2	TGCGCCAGCAGCCAAGAAGGGGCAAGGACTTATGGCTACACCTTC	CASSQEGARTYGYTF
NA	NA	TRBV28	TRBJ2-1	TGTGCCAGCAGTTGGCGAAGGATCAATGAGCAGTTCTTC	CASSWRRINEQFF
NA	NA	TRBV6-1	TRBJ1-5	TGTGCCAGCAGTGAATCCACAACTTATAGCAATCAGCCCCAGCATTTT	CASSESTTYSNQPQHF
NA	NA	TRBV10-3	TRBJ1-2	TGTGCCATCAGTGAGTCGGCACAGGGCGTGGGTGTAGCCTTC	CAISESAQGVGVAF
NA	NA	TRBV4-1	TRBJ1-1	TGCGCCAGCAGCCAAATAAACACTGAAGCTTTCTTT	CASSQINTEAFF
NA	TRBD2	TRBV7-8	TRBJ2-3	TGTGCCAGCAGTCTAGACGGACTAGCGGGAGATCTAAAGAGCACAGATACGCAGTATTTT	CASSLDGLAGDLKSTDTQYF
NA	NA	TRBV5-1	TRBJ1-2	TGCGCCAGCAGCTTGGTGGGGAGGGCCGAGGAGGGCTACACCTTC	CASSLVGRAEEGYTF
NA	NA	TRBV28	TRBJ1-2	TGTGCCAGCAGCTCATTTCGGGGGGAACAGGGTGGGAGAGGCTACACCTTC	CASSSFRGEQGGRGYTF
NA	NA	TRBV9	TRBJ2-2	TGTGCCAGCAGCGGCGGGCAGGGATTCCCCGGGGAGCTGTTTTTT	CASSGGQGFPGELFF
few	NA	TRBV9	TRBJ1-4	TGTGCCAGCAGCGTAGAGTGGGGAGGGAAACTGTTTTTT	CASSVEWGGKLFF
NA	NA	TRBV20-1	TRBJ2-3	TGCAGTGCTAGCGTTGTAGATACGCAGTATTTT	CSASVVDTQYF
NA	NA	TRBV6-1	TRBJ1-1	TGTGCCAGCAGCACATTACAGGGTTTCAAGACTGAAGCTTTCTTT	CASSTLQGFKTEAFF
few	TRBD2	TRBV7-2	TRBJ2-3	TGTGCCAGCAGCTTACGCGGCGGGGGGGGGACAGATACGCAGTATTTT	CASSLRGGGGTDTQYF
few	NA	TRBV21-1	TRBJ1-3	TGTGCCAGCAGCAAGGGACACGGAAACACCATATATTTT	CASSKGHGNTIYF
NA	TRBD2	TRBV7-2	TRBJ2-2	TGTGCCAGCAGAGGACTAGCAATTAACACCGGGGAGCTGTTTTTT	CASRGLAINTGELFF
once	NA	TRBV5-1	TRBJ1-4	TGCGCCAGCAGCTTAAATGGGGGTGATAATGAAAAACTGTTTTTT	CASSLNGGDNEKLFF
once	NA	TRBV7-9	TRBJ1-1	TGTGCCAGCAGCTTAGGCCGGGCGCGAGAAGCTTTCTTT	CASSLGRAREAFF
few	NA	TRBV6-1	TRBJ1-1	TGTGCCAGCAGAGAGGTAACTCTAAACACTGAAGCTTTCTTT	CASREVTLNTEAFF
NA	TRBD1	TRBV5-4	TRBJ2-7	TGTGCCAGCAGCGTGGGACAGCCCTTGGGGTACGAGCAGTACTTC	CASSVGQPLGYEQYF
NA	NA	TRBV7-3	TRBJ1-1	TGTGCCAGCAGCTTAACAGGGGGTAACACTGAAGCTTTCTTT	CASSLTGGNTEAFF
NA	NA	TRBV29-1	TRBJ2-1	TGCAGCGTTGAAGGTCATTTAAGGGACACCTCCTACAATGAGCAGTTCTTC	CSVEGHLRDTSYNEQFF
once	NA	TRBV9	TRBJ2-3	TGTGCCAGCAGTCCCAAGCCGAAAAGCACAGATACGCAGTATTTT	CASSPKPKSTDTQYF